Sequencing of this T cell receptor (beta chain) was carried out in a study of shared clonotypes between healthy human individuals. CD45RO-negative, CCR7-positively selected cells formed the naive CD8 fraction, excluding terminally differentiated effector memory CD45RA+ cells. Roughly 210 ng DNA, tens of thousands of T cell genomes, went into each sorted-subset replicate PCR. Profiling relied on immunoSEQ multiplex PCR, and the TCRdb table lists in-frame clones only, not all of them. The data show some 2.1 million clones, with around 93% seen just once and over 1.5% held by the top ten. Study results and caveats: Sequencing depth was expected to affect clonotype sharing among donors. In general, naive subsets displayed greater estimated richness than memory subsets did.

Details on this clone: Its antigen remains unknown.

V dropped 2 bases and J dropped 6; count of bases not matched to a gene: 7. Germline values: CDR1 MNHEY, CDR2 SMNVEV (reference sequence). The CDR3 loop spans 15 amino acids. The chain couples TRBV27 to TRBJ2-1; 7 nucleotides line up with TRBD2. This receptor was obtained from a man between 18 and 35 years old in good health. Some clones in this sample may be carry-over from other donors' samples. The sequencing sample was made of naive CD8+ T cells from PBMCs. The CDR3: CASSLERLAPNEQFF. DNA for the CDR3: TGTGCCAGCAGTTTAGAGCGACTAGCTCCCAATGAGCAGTTCTTC.